This entry lists 11 T cell receptor beta chains sequenced from one sample in a study of cytomegalovirus exposure and HLA in healthy donors (dated by TCRdb to 2016 to 2017). The receptor library was made with the immunoSEQ multiplex PCR assay. The multiplex PCR relied on a mix of 60 forward primers for TCR Vbeta segments and 13 reverse primers for TCR Jbeta segments. TCRdb re-hosts the immuneACCESS table, in-frame sequences only. Its copies lack some clones; in the studies checked, an unresolved V gene accounts for under half of them, and the cause for the rest is not known. This sample is represented by about 140,000 clones; about 80% of them were singletons. Of the sample, roughly 1.2% is held by the ten largest clones. The material sequenced was PBMCs. The receptors come from a male donor in good health and CMV-seropositive.

This clone was seen a few times. The chain uses TRBV4-1 and TRBJ1-3; TRBD1 is a possible D gene (5 bases). Looked up from germline, CDR1 is MGHRA and CDR2 is YSYEKL. The CDR3 extends over 13 amino acids. Trimming removed 9 bases at V and 6 bases at J, with 15 bases between. DNA for the CDR3: TGCGCCAGTACCCGGACAAGGCAAAACACCATATATTTT. Translated, it gives CASTRTRQNTIYF.

V is TRBV19 and J is TRBJ1-5, with unresolved D. Germline CDR1 and CDR2: LNHDA and SQIVND (reference sequence). The length of the CDR3 is 13 residues. The V end lost 6 bases, the J end lost 8 bases, and 14 bases lay between the germline ends. CDR3 residues: CASSSALLEPQHF. In nucleotides, the CDR3 is TGTGCCAGTAGCAGCGCGCTCTTGGAGCCCCAGCATTTT.

The V gene is TRBV28, the J gene TRBJ1-6; no clear D gene. V lost 6 bases and J 7 bases, leaving 13 bases between the germline ends. The CDR3 has 14 residues. Germline assignment: CDR1 MDHEN and CDR2 SYDVKM. DNA for the CDR3: TGTGCCAGCAGCCCCCCCAGGCACAATTCACCCCTCCACTTT. It yields the protein CASSPPRHNSPLHF.

The rearrangement links TRBV18 to TRBJ1-3; D is ambiguous. The CDR3 length is 14 residues. V was shortened by 1 base and J by 7 bases, with 11 bases between the two germline ends. Germline V gene data show CDR1 as KGHSH and CDR2 as LQKENI. The CDR3 is CASSPLRDGNTIYF. For the CDR3, the DNA is TGTGCCAGCTCACCACTTCGTGACGGGAACACCATATATTTT.

This clone is a singleton in its sample. V is TRBV5-5 and J is TRBJ1-1; no firm D call. Germline CDR1 reads SGHKS; CDR2 reads YYEKEE (reference sequence). Between the trimmed V and J ends, which lost 4 bases and 1 base, there was a span of 8 bases. The CDR3 is made up of 13 amino acids. CDR3 in amino acids: CASSPRGNTEAFF. CDR3 DNA: TGTGCCAGCAGCCCGCGGGGGAACACTGAAGCTTTCTTT. The full variable domain, its missing parts supplied by reference TRBV5-5 and TRBJ1-1, is DAGVTQSPTHLIKTRGQQVTLRCSPISGHKSVSWYQQVLGQGPQFIFQYYEKEERGRGNFPDRFSARQFPNYSSELNVNALLLGDSALYLCASSPRGNTEAFFGQGTRLTVV.

This rearrangement joins TRBV6-1 to TRBJ2-3; possibly TRBD1 for D (5 bases). This CDR3 is built from 15 residues. V was shortened by 6 bases and J by 2 bases, with 15 bases between the two germline ends. The V gene's germline CDR1 is MNHNS and CDR2 SASEGT. In DNA form, the CDR3 reads TGTGCCAGCAGGGTTATAGACAGTTTCACAGATACGCAGTATTTT. Protein: CASRVIDSFTDTQYF.

V usage is TRBV4-1 and J usage is TRBJ2-7; tentative D call: TRBD1 (6 bases). From germline, CDR1 is MGHRA and CDR2 YSYEKL. The CDR3 covers 15 residues. Trimming left V 3 bases short and J 2 bases short, with 14 bases between. The CDR3 DNA reads as TGCGCCAGCAGCCAGGGGGCCGACTTTCCCTACGAGCAGTACTTC. This gives the protein CASSQGADFPYEQYF.

The genes are TRBV27 and TRBJ2-1; TRBD2 matches at 10 bases. The CDR3 sequence is 17 residues long. CDR1 and CDR2 (germline): MNHEY, SMNVEV (reference sequence). The junction had 4 bases not matched to a gene; V was cut back by 2 bases and J by 0 bases. In nucleotides, the CDR3 is TGTGCCAGCAGTTTAAGCGGGGGGGCCGCCTCCTACAATGAGCAGTTCTTC. Its protein product is CASSLSGGAASYNEQFF.

V gene TRBV29-1 combines with J gene TRBJ2-3, with 11 bases lining up with TRBD2. Germline trimming cut 4 bases from V and 2 bases from J; bases unmatched to any gene: 8. Germline V gene data show CDR1 as SQVTM and CDR2 as ANQGSEA. The CDR3 is made up of 16 amino acids. CDR3 residues: CSVGGLAGGHTDTQYF. The CDR3 nucleotides are TGCAGCGTTGGTGGGCTAGCGGGAGGCCACACAGATACGCAGTATTTT.

This clone was seen a handful of times. This rearrangement joins TRBV5-1 to TRBJ1-4; 10 bases agree with TRBD1. The length of the CDR3 is 18 residues. The V segment lost 3 bases and the J segment 5 bases; nucleotides outside the gene matches: 13. In germline, CDR1 is SGHRS, CDR2 YFSETQ. The CDR3 is CASSSIPPGQGRNEKLFF. CDR3 nucleotide sequence: TGCGCCAGCAGCTCGATACCACCGGGACAGGGGCGGAATGAAAAACTGTTTTTT.

The chain has TRBV2 and TRBJ2-1, with 11 bases lining up with TRBD2. CDR3 size: 15 residues. CDR1 and CDR2 (germline): SNHLY, FYNNEI. With 10 bases clipped from V and 5 bases from J, the junction kept 10 bases outside the gene matches. CDR3 residues: CATTSGSSPDNEQFF. The CDR3 nucleotides are TGTGCCACAACTAGCGGGAGTTCCCCCGACAATGAGCAGTTCTTC.